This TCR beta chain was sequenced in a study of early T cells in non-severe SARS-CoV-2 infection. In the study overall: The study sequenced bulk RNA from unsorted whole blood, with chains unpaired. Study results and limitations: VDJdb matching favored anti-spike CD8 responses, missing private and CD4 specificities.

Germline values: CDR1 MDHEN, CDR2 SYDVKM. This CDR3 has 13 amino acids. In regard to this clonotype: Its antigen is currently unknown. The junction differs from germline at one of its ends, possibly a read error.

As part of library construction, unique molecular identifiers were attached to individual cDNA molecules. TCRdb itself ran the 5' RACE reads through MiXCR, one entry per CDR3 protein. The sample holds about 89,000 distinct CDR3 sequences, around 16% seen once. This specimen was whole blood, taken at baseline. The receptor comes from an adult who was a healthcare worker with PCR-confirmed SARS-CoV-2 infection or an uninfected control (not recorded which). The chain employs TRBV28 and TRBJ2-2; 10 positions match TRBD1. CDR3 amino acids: CAIGTGDAGELFF. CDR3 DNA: TGCGCTATCGGGACAGGGGACGCCGGGGAGCTGTTTTTT.